The rows below give T cell receptor beta chains drawn from one sample of a study of blood T cell repertoires in COVID-19. The method was immunoSEQ multiplex PCR; TCRdb's version includes in-frame clones alone and lacks a portion of them. In the table there are some 22,000 clones, 65% to 90% of which are singletons. The material sequenced was peripheral blood. The receptors were sampled from a man between 65 and 85 years old with acute or convalescent COVID-19. CDR3s include the opening cysteine and the closing phenylalanine or tryptophan. The order of the fields is D gene, V gene, J gene, clone size, CDR3 protein, CDR3 DNA. D genes are given only for firm matches. Not every row has a clone size; where given, it reads once, few, many or a size class.

>NA|TRBV7-2|TRBJ2-1|NA
CASRKLLGSDNEQFF
TGTGCCAGCAGAAAGTTGCTGGGCTCGGACAATGAGCAGTTCTTC
>TRBD1|TRBV19|TRBJ2-1|NA
CASTDRGYNEQFF
TGTGCCAGTACGGACAGGGGGTACAATGAGCAGTTCTTC
>NA|TRBV11-1|TRBJ1-1|NA
CASSFQGTADTEAFF
TGTGCCAGCAGCTTTCAGGGGACGGCGGACACTGAAGCTTTCTTT
>NA|TRBV18|TRBJ1-5|NA
CASSPAAGSNQPQHF
TGTGCCAGCTCACCCGCCGCAGGGAGCAATCAGCCCCAGCATTTT
>NA|TRBV6-5|TRBJ2-1|NA
CASSRAGSSYNEQFF
TGTGCCAGCAGTAGGGCGGGCAGCTCCTACAATGAGCAGTTCTTC
>NA|TRBV3-1/TRBV3-2|TRBJ2-1|NA
CASSQGQGATEQFF
TGTGCCAGCAGCCAAGGGCAAGGGGCAACTGAGCAGTTCTTC
>TRBD1|TRBV15|TRBJ2-1|NA
CATGWDRGSYNEQFF
TGTGCCACCGGATGGGACAGGGGCTCCTACAATGAGCAGTTCTTC
>NA|TRBV7-3|TRBJ1-1|NA
CASSPNRGTEAFF
TGTGCCAGCAGCCCCAACCGGGGGACTGAAGCTTTCTTT
>NA|TRBV20-1|TRBJ2-7|NA
CSAGWGDRQPF
TGCAGTGCTGGCTGGGGGGACAGACAACCCTTC
>TRBD2|TRBV19|TRBJ2-1|NA
CASSATGTRGDEQFF
TGTGCCAGTAGTGCCACCGGGACTAGGGGAGATGAGCAGTTCTTC
>TRBD1|TRBV5-5|TRBJ1-4|NA
CASSVRDRDEKLFF
TGTGCCAGCAGCGTCCGGGACAGGGATGAAAAACTGTTTTTT
>NA|TRBV24-1|TRBJ2-5|NA
CATSDSQTSAMKTQYF
TGTGCCACCAGTGACTCCCAAACCTCCGCTATGAAGACCCAGTACTTC
>TRBD1|TRBV6-1|TRBJ1-6|NA
CASSPRDRDITPLHF
TGTGCCAGCAGTCCTCGGGACAGGGACATCACACCCCTCCACTTT
>NA|TRBV20-1|TRBJ2-4|NA
CSASSGSNIQYF
TGCAGTGCTAGTTCAGGGTCAAACATTCAGTACTTC
>NA|TRBV6-2/TRBV6-3|TRBJ2-5|NA
CASSYPDSGETQYF
TGTGCCAGCAGTTACCCGGACAGTGGAGAGACCCAGTACTTC
>TRBD2|TRBV28|TRBJ2-1|few
CASSFLAGAFNEQFF
TGTGCCAGCAGTTTCTTAGCGGGAGCGTTCAATGAGCAGTTCTTC
>NA|TRBV15|TRBJ1-2|NA
CATSRQVNGYTF
TGTGCCACCAGCAGACAGGTGAATGGCTACACCTTC
>NA|TRBV30|TRBJ2-7|NA
CAWRGQGGIYEQYF
TGTGCCTGGAGGGGGCAGGGGGGAATCTACGAGCAGTACTTC
>NA|TRBV28|TRBJ2-1|NA
CASSLGPGYNEQFF
TGTGCCAGCAGTTTGGGTCCGGGGTACAATGAGCAGTTCTTC
>TRBD2|TRBV19|TRBJ2-1|NA
CASSIGGGGGEQFF
TGTGCCAGTAGTATAGGCGGGGGTGGCGGTGAGCAGTTCTTC
>TRBD2|TRBV4-3|TRBJ2-1|NA
CASSPSGRGYNEQFF
TGCGCCAGCAGCCCTAGCGGGAGGGGATACAATGAGCAGTTCTTC
>TRBD1|TRBV6-2/TRBV6-3|TRBJ1-5|NA
CASSPSSRGYQPQHF
TGTGCCAGCAGCCCGAGTTCCAGGGGGTATCAGCCCCAGCATTTT
>TRBD1|TRBV7-2|TRBJ1-2|NA
CASSLDPGGGGYTF
TGTGCCAGCAGCTTAGACCCAGGGGGCGGTGGCTACACCTTC
>TRBD1|TRBV7-9|TRBJ1-3|NA
CASSFGQGAGPGNTIYF
TGTGCCAGCAGCTTCGGACAGGGGGCAGGACCTGGAAACACCATATATTTT